A selection of T cell receptor beta chains follows, all from one sample in a study of cytomegalovirus exposure and HLA in healthy donors. The assay was immunoSEQ multiplex PCR, and TCRdb's table has in-frame clones only and misses some. The profile covers 120,000 or so clones, with about four fifths appearing a single time and 2% to 2.5% taken by the ten largest. The sample was PBMCs. All receptors derive from a woman aged 40 to 50 in good health and CMV-seronegative. CDR3s include the opening cysteine and the closing phenylalanine or tryptophan. Clone size is shown for a subset of rows, as once, few, many or a class of expanded clone.

cdr3_aa j_call v_call clone_size
CASSVRGSNYGYTF TRBJ1-2 TRBV19 NA
CASSLGQGNYEQYF TRBJ2-7 TRBV5-1 NA
CAWSGGGLPGGNTIYF TRBJ1-3 TRBV30 NA
CAWSVPHASGTYEQYF TRBJ2-7 TRBV30 NA
CASSSMDRGTDTQYF TRBJ2-3 TRBV5-6 NA
CASSLEGTGGYQETQYF TRBJ2-5 TRBV13 NA
CASSQERGGYNEQFF TRBJ2-1 TRBV4-2 NA
CSSSPSTPGSPDYGYTF TRBJ1-2 TRBV7-9 NA
CASTQGYEQYF TRBJ2-7 TRBV6-5 NA
CASSEAYYKAGNQPQHF TRBJ1-5 TRBV6-1 few
CASRDYYEQYF NA TRBV2 NA
CAWSVEETQYF TRBJ2-5 TRBV30 NA
CASSVGGTAYNEQFF TRBJ2-1 TRBV5-1 NA
CASSLDSTRNEQFF TRBJ2-1 TRBV4-1 NA
CASSLGTGSNTGELFF TRBJ2-2 TRBV5-1 once
CASSLGLDSLNTEAFF TRBJ1-1 TRBV5-1 NA
CASSQLVVGGGQYF TRBJ2-5 TRBV4-1 NA
CATSSDRGGGNTIYF TRBJ1-3 TRBV15 once
CASSFGTVGGYTF TRBJ1-2 TRBV7-3 NA
CASRAGTVSNQPQHF TRBJ1-5 TRBV2 NA
CASSLEGVRQTQYF TRBJ2-5 TRBV11-2 NA
CASSFAGSSTDTQYF TRBJ2-3 TRBV5-1 NA
CASRLWGTETQYF TRBJ2-5 TRBV5-1 NA
CASSLQGLGANVLTF TRBJ2-6 TRBV7-2 NA
CASSIALGAKNTEAFF TRBJ1-1 TRBV19 NA
CASSRTSGTYEQYF TRBJ2-7 TRBV4-1 NA
CASSSLDRYEQYF TRBJ2-7 TRBV7-9 NA
CAISESGTSGTDTQYF TRBJ2-3 TRBV10-3 once
CASQRTGGGQPQHF TRBJ1-5 TRBV27 NA
CASSLGGAQPQHF TRBJ1-5 TRBV27 NA
CATALAGEGHTQYF TRBJ2-3 TRBV6-1 NA
CASSQGVLESFYEQYF TRBJ2-7 TRBV4-2 NA
CASSIPGQVFHQPQHF TRBJ1-5 TRBV19 NA
CASSHNTGGSYEQYF TRBJ2-7 TRBV4-1 NA
CSAGGQGYTF TRBJ1-2 TRBV20-1 NA